This T cell receptor beta chain came from a study of blood T cell repertoires in COVID-19. At the level of the study: Samples taken during acute and convalescent COVID-19 were collected in the United States, Italy and Spain. The cDNA or gDNA used as material had been derived from T cells, B-cell-depleted T cells, or PBMCs.

Data came from immunoSEQ multiplex PCR; TCRdb stores just in-frame clones and leaves some out. The sample includes under 250,000 clones, approximately 86% of them seen just once. What was sequenced was peripheral blood. The TCR comes from a woman in her seventies with active or convalescent COVID-19.

DNA for the CDR3: TGTGCCAGCAGCTTACGGACAGGGGGAACAGATACGCAGTATTTT. Encoded protein: CASSLRTGGTDTQYF. The gene calls are TRBV11-3 and TRBJ2-3; 10 bases are a match to TRBD1. The CDR3 covers 15 residues. The V gene's germline CDR1 is SGHNT and CDR2 YENEEA. Trimming took 2 bases from V and 3 from J; bases not matched to a gene: 2.